This TCR beta chain appears in the sequencing data of a study of blood T cell repertoires in COVID-19. Measured with immunoSEQ multiplex PCR; TCRdb has only the in-frame clones, and not every one. The sample has over 20,000 clones, about 92% seen once; the top ten hold 2.1%. Germline CDR1 and CDR2: SNHLY and FYNNEI. This CDR3 is 13 amino acids long. V lost 4 bases, J lost 1 base, and 7 bases lay in between. Specimen: peripheral blood. The sequence was collected from a human donor in a cohort sampled during active COVID-19. J is TRBJ1-1 and V is TRBV2, with TRBD1 as a possible D gene (5 bases). The chain's CDR3 is CASSAQGNTEAFF. CDR3 nucleotides: TGTGCCAGCAGTGCCCAGGGGAACACTGAAGCTTTCTTT.